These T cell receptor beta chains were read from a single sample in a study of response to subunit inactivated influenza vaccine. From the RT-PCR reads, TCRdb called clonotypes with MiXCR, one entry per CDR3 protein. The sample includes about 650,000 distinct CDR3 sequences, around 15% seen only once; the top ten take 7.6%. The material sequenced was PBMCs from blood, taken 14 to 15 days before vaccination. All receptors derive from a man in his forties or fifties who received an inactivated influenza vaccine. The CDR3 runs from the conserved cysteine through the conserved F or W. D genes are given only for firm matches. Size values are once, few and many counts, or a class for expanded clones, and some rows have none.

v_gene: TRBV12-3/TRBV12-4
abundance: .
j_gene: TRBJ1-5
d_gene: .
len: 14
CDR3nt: TGTGCCAGCAGTTTCAGGAATAGCAATCAGCCCCAGCATTTT
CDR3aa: CASSFRNSNQPQHF

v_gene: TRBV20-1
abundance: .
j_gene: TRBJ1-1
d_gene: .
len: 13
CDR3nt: TGCAGTGCTACCAGGGACACGAACACTGAAGCTTTCTTT
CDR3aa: CSATRDTNTEAFF

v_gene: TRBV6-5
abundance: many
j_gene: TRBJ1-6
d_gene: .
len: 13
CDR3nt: TGTGCCAGCAGTTACAAGTATAATTCACCCCTCCACTTT
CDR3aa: CASSYKYNSPLHF

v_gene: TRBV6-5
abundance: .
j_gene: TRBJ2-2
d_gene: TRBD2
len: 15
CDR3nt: TGTGCCAGCGTTCCGGGGGGTTGGGACACCGGGGAGCTGTTTTTT
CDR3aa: CASVPGGWDTGELFF

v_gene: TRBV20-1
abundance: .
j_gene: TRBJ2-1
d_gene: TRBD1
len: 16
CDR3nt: TGCAGTGCTAGTTTCCAAGCGGGACAGGGGGGTAATGAGCAGTTCTTC
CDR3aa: CSASFQAGQGGNEQFF

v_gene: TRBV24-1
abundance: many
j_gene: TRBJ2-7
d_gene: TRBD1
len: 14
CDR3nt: TGTGCCACCAGTGATTGGGGGACAGGGAGCGAGCAGTACTTC
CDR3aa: CATSDWGTGSEQYF

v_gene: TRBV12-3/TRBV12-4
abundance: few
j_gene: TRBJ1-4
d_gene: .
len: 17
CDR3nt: TGTGCCAGCAGTTTAGGGTTAGGGGCTACAACTAATGAAAAACTGTTTTTT
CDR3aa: CASSLGLGATTNEKLFF

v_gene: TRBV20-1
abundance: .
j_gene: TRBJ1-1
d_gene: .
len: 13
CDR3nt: TGCAGTGCGCCAGACAGGCCGAACACTGAAGCTTTCTTT
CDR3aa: CSAPDRPNTEAFF

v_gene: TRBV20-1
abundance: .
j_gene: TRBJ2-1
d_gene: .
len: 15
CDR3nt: TGCAGTGCTAGAGAACGGCGAAACCGCTACAATGAGCAGTTCTTC
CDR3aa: CSARERRNRYNEQFF

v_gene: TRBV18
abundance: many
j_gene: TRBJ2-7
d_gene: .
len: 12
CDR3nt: TGTGCCAGCTCAGTGAATCAAGGCGAGCAGTACTTC
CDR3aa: CASSVNQGEQYF

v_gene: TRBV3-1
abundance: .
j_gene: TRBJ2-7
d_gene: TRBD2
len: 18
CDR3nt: TGTGCCAGCAGCCAACTGAGGGATCTAGCGGGGGGGCGCTACGAGCAGTACTTC
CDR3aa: CASSQLRDLAGGRYEQYF

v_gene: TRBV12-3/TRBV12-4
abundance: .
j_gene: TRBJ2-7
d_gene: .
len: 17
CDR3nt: TGTGCCAGCAGTGGGGCCCGGGGTGACAGACCCTCGAGGGAGCAGTACTTC
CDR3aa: CASSGARGDRPSREQYF

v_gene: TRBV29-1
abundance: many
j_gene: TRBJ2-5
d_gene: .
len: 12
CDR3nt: TGCAGCGCTCCCGAAGGGGTCGGGACCCAGTACTTC
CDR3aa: CSAPEGVGTQYF

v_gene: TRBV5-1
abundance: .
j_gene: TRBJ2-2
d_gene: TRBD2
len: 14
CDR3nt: TGCGCCAGCAGCTTGGACGGGAGGGCCGGGGAGCTGTTTTTT
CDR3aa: CASSLDGRAGELFF

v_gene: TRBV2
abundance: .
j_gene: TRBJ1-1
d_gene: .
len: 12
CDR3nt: TGTGCCAGCAGTGAAGGACCCGCTGAAGCTTTCTTT
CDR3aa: CASSEGPAEAFF

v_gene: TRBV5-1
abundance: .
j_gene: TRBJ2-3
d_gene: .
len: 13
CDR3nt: TGCGCTGCAGAAGTAGAACGCACAGATACGCAGTATTTT
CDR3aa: CAAEVERTDTQYF

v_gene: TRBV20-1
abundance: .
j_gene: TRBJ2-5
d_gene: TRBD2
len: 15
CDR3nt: TGCAGTGCTAGAGATCGAGCGGGGGAGCAAGAGACCCAGTACTTC
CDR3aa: CSARDRAGEQETQYF

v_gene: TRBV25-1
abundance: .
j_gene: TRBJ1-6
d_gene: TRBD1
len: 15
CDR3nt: TGTGCCAGCAGTGGGTCAACAGGGGGTAATTCACCCCTCCACTTT
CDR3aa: CASSGSTGGNSPLHF

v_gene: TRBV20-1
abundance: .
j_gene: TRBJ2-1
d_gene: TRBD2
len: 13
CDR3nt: TGCAGTGCTACCGGACTAGCGGGAGGCCTAAAGTTCTTC
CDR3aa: CSATGLAGGLKFF

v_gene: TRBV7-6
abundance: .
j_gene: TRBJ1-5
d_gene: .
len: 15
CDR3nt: TGTGCCAGCAGCTTAGCGCCATATAGCAATCAGCCCCAGCATTTT
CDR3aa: CASSLAPYSNQPQHF

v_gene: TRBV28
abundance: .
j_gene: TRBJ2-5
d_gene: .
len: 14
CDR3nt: TGTGCCAGCAGCTTTACAGGGTTAGAAGAGACCCAGTACTTC
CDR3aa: CASSFTGLEETQYF

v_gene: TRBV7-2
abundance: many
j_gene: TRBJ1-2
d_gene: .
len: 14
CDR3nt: TGTGCCAGCAGCTTAGGGAGGACAGAGTATGGCTACACCTTC
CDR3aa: CASSLGRTEYGYTF

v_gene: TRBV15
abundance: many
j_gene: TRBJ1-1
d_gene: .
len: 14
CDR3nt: TGTGCCACCAGCAGAGGTACCTTCAACACTGAAGCTTTCTTT
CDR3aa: CATSRGTFNTEAFF

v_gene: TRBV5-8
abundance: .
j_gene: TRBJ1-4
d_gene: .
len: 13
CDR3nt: TGTGCCATCAGCGCCGGGCTACGCCAAAAACTGTTTTTT
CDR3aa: CAISAGLRQKLFF

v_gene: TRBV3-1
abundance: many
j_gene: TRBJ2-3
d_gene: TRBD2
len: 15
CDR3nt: TGTGCCAGCAGCCAAGTTATTAGCGGGTCAGATACGCAGTATTTT
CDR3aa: CASSQVISGSDTQYF

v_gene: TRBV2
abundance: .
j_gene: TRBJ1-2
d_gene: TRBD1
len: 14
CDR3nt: TGTGCCAGCAGTGTCGGACAGGCCAACTATGGCTACACCTTC
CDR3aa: CASSVGQANYGYTF

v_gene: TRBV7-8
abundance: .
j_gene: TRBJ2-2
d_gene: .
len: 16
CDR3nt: TGTGCCAGCAGCTTACCGGGACGGCAGAACACCGGGGAGCTGTTTTTT
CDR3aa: CASSLPGRQNTGELFF

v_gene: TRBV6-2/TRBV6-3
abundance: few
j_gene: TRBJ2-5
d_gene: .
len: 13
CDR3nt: TGTGCCAGCAGTTACCGGCTAGATGAGACCCAGTACTTC
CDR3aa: CASSYRLDETQYF

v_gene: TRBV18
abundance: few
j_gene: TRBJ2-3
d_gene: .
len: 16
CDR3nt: TGTGCCAGCTCACCCGCGGGAACCCTCGCCACAGATACGCAGTATTTT
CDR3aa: CASSPAGTLATDTQYF

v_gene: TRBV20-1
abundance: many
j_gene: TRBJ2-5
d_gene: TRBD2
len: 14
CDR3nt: TGCAGTGCTAGAGGAGACCCGGGAGGAGAGACCCAGTACTTC
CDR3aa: CSARGDPGGETQYF

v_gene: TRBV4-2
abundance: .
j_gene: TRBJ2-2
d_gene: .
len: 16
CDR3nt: TGTGCCAGCAGCCCTGCGTGGCAGGGGAACACCGGGGAGCTGTTTTTT
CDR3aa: CASSPAWQGNTGELFF

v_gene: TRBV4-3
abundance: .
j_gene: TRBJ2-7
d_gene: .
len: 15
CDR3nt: TGCGCCAGCAGCGTACTCCGGGACAAATCCTACGAGCAGTACTTC
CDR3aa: CASSVLRDKSYEQYF

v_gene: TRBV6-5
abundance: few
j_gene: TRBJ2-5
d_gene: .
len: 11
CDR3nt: TGTGCCAGCAGCCGAGCTGAGACCCAGTACTTC
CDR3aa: CASSRAETQYF